This T cell receptor beta chain derives from a study of cytomegalovirus exposure and HLA in healthy donors. Study-level background: Ancestry clustering placed 70% to 90% of several hundred genotyped donors in the Caucasian-associated cluster. Study-level results: No immune exposure information besides CMV serostatus was available. Reportedly, diagnosis of cytomegalovirus status by the classifier showed high specificity and sensitivity. Previously analyzed data showed that most TCR beta V segments were productive at a frequency of about 90% or about 30%.

The PCR used 60 Vbeta and 13 Jbeta primers. Produced via immunoSEQ multiplex PCR; TCRdb's table is partial and in-frame only. In the table there are around 120,000 clones, about 78% of which are singletons. About this clone: Its antigen is not known.

Germline V gene lookup returns CDR1 SGHNT and CDR2 YYREEE (reference sequence). The CDR3 is 14 residues long. With 5 bases clipped from V and 3 bases from J, the junction kept 3 bases outside the gene matches. This chain joins TRBV5-4 and TRBJ1-2, with 11 bases fitting TRBD1. Material for sequencing was PBMCs. The clonotype originates from a woman aged 40 to 55 in good health and CMV-seropositive. CDR3 loop: CASRLDRGHYGYTF. In nucleotides, the CDR3 is TGTGCCAGCAGGCTGGACAGGGGGCACTATGGCTACACCTTC.